This T cell receptor beta chain was sequenced for a study of CD4 T cells in relation to SARS-CoV-2 and coronaviruses. Per germline, CDR1 SGHTA and CDR2 FQGNSA. The CDR3 consists of 15 residues. Trimming removed 2 bases from V and 6 bases from J, with 11 bases in between. Sorted naive or memory CD4+ cells met CEF peptides for approximately nine days. Profiling relied on immunoSEQ multiplex PCR, and the TCRdb table lists in-frame clones only, not all of them. The table shows about 37,000 clones, with 82% occurring only once. On this clone: Its antigen is not known.

The receptor was derived from an adult with COVID-19. Source material: naive CD4+ T cells from PBMCs, cultured in vitro. Indicated subset: naive CD4+ T cells isolated by negative enrichment. The chain employs TRBV7-2 and TRBJ1-6; D ambiguous. In DNA form, the CDR3 reads TGTGCCAGCAGCTTATACGGCAGTCCTAATTCACCCCTCCACTTT. Its protein is CASSLYGSPNSPLHF.